These 16 T cell receptor beta chains share one sample of origin, sequenced in a study of cytomegalovirus exposure and HLA in healthy donors. In the PCR, 60 Vbeta and 13 Jbeta primers were used. The table came from immunoSEQ multiplex PCR; TCRdb's copy has only in-frame clones and leaves some out. The sample includes fewer than 150,000 clones, approximately 80% of them seen just once. Sequenced input: PBMCs. Source of these receptors: a young man in good health and CMV-seronegative.

This chain links TRBV18 with TRBJ1-5; D gene unclear. The V end was cut by 2 bases, the J end by 5 bases, with 7 bases between. Germline loops: CDR1 KGHSH, CDR2 LQKENI. CDR3 length equals 13 residues. CDR3 bases: TGTGCCAGCTCACCAAGAAGAGATCAGCCCCAGCATTTT. It specifies CASSPRRDQPQHF. The complete variable domain, with remaining parts taken from reference TRBV18 and TRBJ1-5, reads NAGVMQNPRHLVRRRGQEARLRCSPMKGHSHVYWYRQLPEEGLKFMVYLQKENIIDESGMPKERFSAEFPKEGPSILRIQQVVRGDSAAYFCASSPRRDQPQHFGDGTRLSIL.

The chain combines TRBV7-2 with TRBJ2-2; D is uncertain. The V and J ends lost 5 bases and 5 bases respectively, with 15 bases between them. CDR3 length: 15 residues. CDR1 and CDR2 from the germline V gene are SGHTA and FQGNSA. The CDR3 sequence: CASSPWASFTGELFF. CDR3 in DNA: TGTGCCAGCAGCCCGTGGGCGAGCTTTACCGGGGAGCTGTTTTTT.

J is TRBJ2-1 and V is TRBV27; D may be TRBD2 (5 bases). There are 16 residues in the CDR3. V shed 6 bases and J shed 0 bases, with 15 bases lying between them. Germline CDR1 and CDR2: MNHEY and SMNVEV (reference sequence). DNA for the CDR3: TGTGCCAGCAGCCTGGACTTCTTTGGCTCCTACAATGAGCAGTTCTTC. Amino acid sequence: CASSLDFFGSYNEQFF.

V is TRBV4-3 and J is TRBJ2-2, with TRBD2 as a possible D gene (5 bases). The CDR3 length is 17 residues. Per the germline V gene, CDR1 is LGHNA and CDR2 is YSLEER. The V gene lost 5 bases and the J gene lost 4 bases, with 20 bases spanning the gap. The CDR3 DNA reads as TGCGCCAGCAGCAACCCTTCCACACTAGGACTCACCGGGGAGCTGTTTTTT. Its translation is CASSNPSTLGLTGELFF.

The rearrangement uses TRBV7-9 and TRBJ2-5; TRBD1 matches 10 bases. This CDR3 is built from 14 residues. The V and J ends lost 5 bases and 3 bases, in that order; junction bases with no gene match: 3. From germline, CDR1 is SEHNR and CDR2 FQNEAQ (reference sequence). CDR3 nucleotides: TGTGCCAGCAGCCAGGGACAGGGGAAAGAGACCCAGTACTTC. Encoded protein: CASSQGQGKETQYF.

The chain joins TRBV7-2 to TRBJ1-1; D uncertain. Trimming stripped 0 bases from V and 5 bases from J, with 10 bases between. Germline V gene data show CDR1 as SGHTA and CDR2 as FQGNSA. The CDR3 spans 14 residues. DNA for the CDR3: TGTGCCAGCAGCTTAGCCCCTACGGGTACTGAAGCTTTCTTT. Protein product: CASSLAPTGTEAFF.

The table lists this clone with a few counts. This chain connects TRBV29-1 to TRBJ2-1; 8 bases are shared with TRBD1. V shed 3 bases and J 7 bases; nucleotides not matched to a gene: 17. Germline V gene data show CDR1 as SQVTM and CDR2 as ANQGSEA. The CDR3 loop spans 17 amino acids. The CDR3 region has the DNA TGCAGCGTTGATGGGTGGGAAGGGGACAGGCAACCGAATGAGCAGTTCTTC. Translated, it gives CSVDGWEGDRQPNEQFF.

The chain carries TRBV28 and TRBJ1-2; tentative D call: TRBD1 (5 bases). In germline, CDR1 is MDHEN, CDR2 SYDVKM. The CDR3 has 15 amino acids. V was clipped by 4 bases and J by 8 bases, with 20 bases between them. This chain's CDR3 is CASSSLPTPGDGYTF. For the CDR3, the DNA is TGTGCCAGCAGTTCCCTACCCACTCCGGGGGACGGCTACACCTTC.

The chain couples TRBV7-9 to TRBJ2-1; the match to TRBD2 covers 10 bases. Germline V gene data show CDR1 as SEHNR and CDR2 as FQNEAQ (reference sequence). The CDR3 runs 15 residues. Unmatched junction bases numbered 5, after V lost 8 bases and J lost 1 base. The CDR3 protein is CASSVSGRSYNEQFF. As DNA, the CDR3 is TGTGCCAGCTCAGTTAGCGGGAGGTCCTACAATGAGCAGTTCTTC.

The chain recombines TRBV9 with TRBJ2-1; 9 bases agree with TRBD2. Germline trimming cut 0 bases from V and 4 bases from J; bases unmatched to any gene: 8. This CDR3 has 17 amino acids. Per germline, CDR1 SGDLS and CDR2 YYNGEE. Written as DNA, the CDR3 is TGTGCCAGCAGCGTAGGAGCGGGGGGCCTCGGGTACAATGAGCAGTTCTTC. Protein product: CASSVGAGGLGYNEQFF.

The chain uses TRBV14 and TRBJ2-5; TRBD2 agrees at 8 bases. V gave up 5 bases and J gave up 2 bases; unmatched junction bases: 7. The germline V gene has CDR1 SGHDN and CDR2 FVKESK. CDR3 length: 15 amino acids. DNA of the CDR3: TGTGCCAGCAGCACGCGGGAGGAAGCTCAAGAGACCCAGTACTTC. It specifies CASSTREEAQETQYF.

The J gene is TRBJ1-2, the V gene TRBV7-8; weak D call: TRBD1 (6 bases). This CDR3 has 14 residues. V lost 5 bases, J lost 0 bases, and 10 bases lay in between. The germline V gene encodes CDR1 SGHVS and CDR2 FQNEAQ. In nucleotides, the CDR3 is TGTGCCAGCAGCCGGACAGAGACTAACTATGGCTACACCTTC. Protein: CASSRTETNYGYTF.

J is TRBJ2-3 and V is TRBV4-3; TRBD2 aligns across 8 bases. CDR3 length equals 15 residues. Trimming took 3 bases from V and 5 from J; bases not matched to a gene: 7. The V gene's germline CDR1 is LGHNA and CDR2 YSLEER. CDR3 DNA: TGCGCCAGCAGCCAGCTCGACGCGGGGGGAGATACGCAGTATTTT. Translation: CASSQLDAGGDTQYF.

This chain connects TRBV5-1 to TRBJ2-5; D ambiguous. Per germline, CDR1 SGHRS and CDR2 YFSETQ. The length of the CDR3 is 16 residues. The V gene lost 0 bases and the J gene lost 0 bases, with 12 bases spanning the gap. CDR3 bases: TGCGCCAGCAGCTTGGCCGGGTGGATAAACCAAGAGACCCAGTACTTC. Translation gives CASSLAGWINQETQYF.

The V call is TRBV4-2, the J call TRBJ2-1; D is perhaps TRBD1 (6 bases). The CDR3 consists of 14 residues. The germline V gene has CDR1 LGHNA and CDR2 YNFKEQ. V gave up 5 bases and J gave up 2 bases, with 10 bases separating them. DNA for the CDR3: TGTGCCAGCAGCACCGGGACAACCTACAATGAGCAGTTCTTC. Translation: CASSTGTTYNEQFF.

This chain uses TRBV28 with TRBJ2-7; TRBD1 agrees at 8 bases. The CDR3 runs to 14 residues. After removal of 6 bases from V and 7 bases from J, the junction contained 11 bases not matched to a gene. Germline-derived CDR1 and CDR2 are MDHEN and SYDVKM. CDR3 residues: CASSLGQGMKEQYF. The CDR3 region has the DNA TGTGCCAGCAGCTTAGGACAGGGCATGAAAGAGCAGTACTTC.